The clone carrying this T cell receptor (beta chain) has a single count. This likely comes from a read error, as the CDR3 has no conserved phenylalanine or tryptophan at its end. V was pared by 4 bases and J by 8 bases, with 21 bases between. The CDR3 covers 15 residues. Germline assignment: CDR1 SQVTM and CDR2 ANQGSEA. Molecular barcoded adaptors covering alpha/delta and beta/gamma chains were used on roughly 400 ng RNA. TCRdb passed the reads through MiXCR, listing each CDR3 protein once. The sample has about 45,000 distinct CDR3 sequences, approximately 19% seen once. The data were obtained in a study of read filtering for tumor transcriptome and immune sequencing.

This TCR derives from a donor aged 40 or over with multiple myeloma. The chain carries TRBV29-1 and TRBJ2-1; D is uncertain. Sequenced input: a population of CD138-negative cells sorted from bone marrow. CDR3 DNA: TGCAGCGTTGGGGGATACCGGAATCCATACCATGAGCAGTTCTCC. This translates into CSVGGYRNPYHEQFS.